This entry features one TCR beta chain sequence. It has no known antigen specificity. No quality values exist for individual bases; no much larger clone is one base distant. The library was built by means of the immunoSEQ multiplex PCR assay. Not all clones reach the TCRdb copy of this immuneACCESS table, which keeps in-frame sequences only. Checked studies attribute under half of the gap to unresolved V genes and leave the rest unexplained. The sample table holds hundreds of thousands of clones, of which 75% to 85% were seen once. Less than 0.015% of the sample is taken by the ten largest. The data were obtained in a study of shared T cell receptors in the human thymus (dated by TCRdb to the early 2020s). Study-wide context: The study investigated the way shared, self-reactive T-cell receptor alpha chains are produced in the human thymus.

The CDR3 holds 17 amino acids from the cysteine to the phenylalanine. Just CDR3 DNA is preserved here, 51 bases in frame from base 1. The germline V gene encodes CDR1 MRHNA and CDR2 SNTAGT. Trimming removed 4 bases from V and 0 bases from J, leaving 15 bases between the germline ends. These data were also reused for a study on human thymus T cells. Taken from the second paper: Immunologically healthy infants undergoing open corrective cardiac surgery for congenital heart defects in Finland were used as donors. The thymus tissue came from surgical resects taken out during corrective cardiac surgery. V and J gene segment usage appeared biased in both thymic and peripheral blood repertoires. Highly overlapping thymic TCR repertoires among unrelated individuals were reported in the related research. TCR alpha and beta repertoires from about 8 infant thymus samples and a few related peripheral blood samples were characterized in the study. Donor ages ranging from about 7 to 244 days were recorded, and a handful of male and a couple of female infants were included in the cohort. Thymocytes were freed from the tissue by mechanical means and kept at -70 degrees C as pellets of roughly 9-30 million cells. A QIAsymphony instrument was used to extract genomic DNA from frozen cell pellets. The immunoSEQ multiplex PCR assay was used to amplify the TCRB and TCRAD loci from a standardized amount of quality-controlled genomic DNA. Amplicons spanned the V(D)J region at a length sufficient to cover the CDR3 and identify V and J genes. Through the commercial immunoSEQ service, the amplicons were sequenced on an Illumina platform. Primer bias and sequencing errors were corrected as previously described, and TCRAD and TCRB definitions were based on the IMGT database. immunoSEQ Analyzer 3.0 and VDJTools were used for repertoire analysis, which covered basic statistics, V/J segment usage, diversity estimates, rarefaction and pairwise overlap. Diversity was estimated with Chao1, ChaoE, Efron-Thisted, Shannon and inverse Simpson indices, and also on datasets down-sampled to the smallest sample. Repertoire overlap was assessed by strict matching of CDR3 nucleotide sequence, V gene and J gene, and clustering was done by Jaccard-based multidimensional scaling. On average, roughly 740,000 unique TCRB clonotypes were obtained from thymus samples, compared with 80,000 to 85,000 from blood samples.

Source material: thymocytes. The chain is assembled from TRBV6-4 and TRBJ2-2; the D gene cannot be resolved reliably. The TCR was taken from a boy younger than two with a congenital heart defect. Donor details come from another sample of the same person, matched by shared clones. Here the CDR3 is given as CASSALLTNTNTGELFF. The DNA reads as follows: TGTGCCAGCAGTGCCCTACTGACAAATACGAACACCGGGGAGCTGTTTTTT.